These 4 T cell receptor beta chains share one sample of origin, sequenced in a study of T cells after yellow fever vaccination. From the 5' RACE reads, TCRdb called clonotypes with MiXCR, one entry per CDR3 protein. The sample lists a few hundred thousand distinct CDR3 sequences, roughly 8.3% occurring once. The sample was PBMCs, taken approximately 40 days after the first yellow fever vaccination. Receptor source: a man aged 18 to 30 who received the YFV17D yellow fever vaccine.

In its sample, this clonotype was seen a few times. CDR3 amino acids: CASSSSGGYLDEQYF. CDR3 sequence (DNA): TGTGCCAGCAGCTCTAGCGGGGGTTACCTCGACGAGCAGTACTTC. The genes are TRBV7-3 and TRBJ2-7; 10 nucleotides align to TRBD2. This CDR3 region has 15 residues. V trimming: 4 bases; J trimming: 5 bases; junction bases outside the gene matches: 8. CDR1 and CDR2 from the germline V gene are SGHTA and FQGTGA. The full variable domain, with the rest looked up from reference TRBV7-3 and TRBJ2-7, is GAGVSQTPSNKVTEKGKYVELRCDPISGHTALYWYRQSLGQGPEFLIYFQGTGAADDSGLPNDRFFAVRPEGSVSTLKIQRTERGDSAVYLCASSSSGGYLDEQYFGPGTRLTVT.

This clonotype has a count of ten or more. The chain carries TRBV14 and TRBJ2-2, with 7 bases fitting TRBD2. This CDR3 region has 17 residues. Germline CDR1 SGHDN, CDR2 FVKESK. V gave up 1 base and J gave up 4 bases; unmatched junction bases: 9. The CDR3 DNA sequence: TGTGCCAGCAGCCAAGGCCCGCGGGGGAGGCTCACCGGGGAGCTGTTTTTT. Its translation: CASSQGPRGRLTGELFF.

This clonotype was seen a few times. This sequence joins TRBV5-1 and TRBJ2-3; 7 bases map to TRBD1. Germline values: CDR1 SGHRS, CDR2 YFSETQ. This CDR3 spans 15 amino acids. The V segment lost 0 bases and the J segment 4 bases; nucleotides outside the gene matches: 5. CDR3 in amino acids: CASSLAATGSDTQYF. Written as DNA, the CDR3 is TGCGCCAGCAGCTTGGCTGCGACAGGGTCAGATACGCAGTATTTT.

The V call is TRBV20-1, the J call TRBJ1-2; 7 bases match TRBD1. The germline gives CDR1 DFQATT, CDR2 SNEGSKA (reference sequence). The CDR3 sequence is 17 residues long. Germline trimming cut 0 bases from V and 0 bases from J; bases unmatched to any gene: 10. CDR3 region: CSARDHPGTDTNYGYTF. CDR3 bases: TGCAGTGCTAGAGATCACCCTGGGACAGACACTAACTATGGCTACACCTTC.